These T cell receptor beta chains were read from a single sample in a study of shared T cell receptors in the human thymus. Method: immunoSEQ multiplex PCR; TCRdb's copy keeps in-frame clones and lacks some. Of 720,000 or so clones listed, approximately 83% are singletons. These data also featured in a second study, about human thymus T cells.

The material sequenced was thymocytes. The receptors here all came from a girl less than two years old with a congenital heart defect. Both conserved end residues are part of each CDR3. The D gene is left open where the match is weak. Clone size is shown for a subset of rows, as once, few, many or a class of expanded clone.

-	-	TRBV14	TRBJ1-3	CASSPLIVGNTIYF	TGTGCCAGCAGCCCGCTCATAGTTGGAAACACCATATATTTT
TRBD1	-	TRBV30	TRBJ1-5	CAWSGPGTGGCQPQHF	TGTGCCTGGAGTGGCCCCGGGACAGGGGGCTGTCAGCCCCAGCATTTT
TRBD1	-	TRBV11-1	TRBJ1-1	CASSDAGGNTEAFF	TGTGCCAGCAGTGACGCAGGGGGGAACACTGAAGCTTTCTTT
-	-	TRBV11-2	TRBJ1-4	CASSGQRSNEKLFF	TGTGCCAGCAGCGGCCAGAGGAGTAATGAAAAACTGTTTTTT
TRBD1	-	TRBV28	TRBJ1-3	CASSLCGQGGSGNTIYF	TGTGCCAGCAGTTTATGCGGTCAGGGGGGCTCTGGAAACACCATATATTTT
-	-	TRBV27	TRBJ2-1	CASSFEREALYNEQFF	TGTGCCAGCAGTTTTGAGAGGGAGGCATTGTACAATGAGCAGTTCTTC
-	-	TRBV28	TRBJ1-4	CASSFRGGICLTNEKLFF	TGTGCCAGCAGTTTTAGAGGGGGTATTTGTTTGACTAATGAAAAACTGTTTTTT
TRBD2	-	TRBV6-1	TRBJ2-7	CASSGGRGVYEQYF	TGTGCCAGCAGCGGGGGACGGGGGGTCTACGAGCAGTACTTC
TRBD1	few	TRBV19	TRBJ1-4	CASSRNRDRDEKLFF	TGTGCCAGTAGTAGAAACCGGGACAGGGACGAAAAACTGTTTTTT
TRBD1	-	TRBV4-3	TRBJ1-5	CASSRDRCYNQPQHF	TGCGCCAGCAGCCGGGACAGGTGTTACAATCAGCCCCAGCATTTT
-	-	TRBV18	TRBJ1-1	CAGAPSNTEAFF	TGTGCCGGAGCACCGTCGAACACTGAAGCTTTCTTT
-	-	TRBV6-5	TRBJ1-5	CASRASSPQPQHF	TGTGCCAGCCGTGCGAGTTCACCTCAGCCCCAGCATTTT
-	-	TRBV5-4	TRBJ2-5	CASSFRLQETQYF	TGTGCCAGCAGCTTCCGTCTGCAAGAGACCCAGTACTTC
TRBD1	once	TRBV20-1	TRBJ1-2	CSARDRIGYTF	TGCAGTGCTAGGGACAGGATTGGCTACACCTTC
-	-	TRBV5-4	TRBJ1-2	CASSLNRENYGYTF	TGTGCCAGCAGCTTGAACAGGGAGAACTATGGCTACACCTTC
-	-	TRBV27	TRBJ1-2	CASSSTRGLISYGYTF	TGTGCCAGCAGTTCGACAAGGGGCCTGATCTCCTATGGCTACACCTTC
-	-	TRBV6-1	TRBJ1-1	CASSEIGLGTEAFF	TGTGCCAGCAGTGAAATCGGGTTGGGCACTGAAGCTTTCTTT